What follows is one T cell receptor (beta chain) and its context. Its antigen is as yet unknown. During colonoscopy, one to two rectal pinch biopsies were collected. Control subjects, colonoscoped for suspected IBD, had macroscopically and histologically normal endoscopy. The data belong to a study of pediatric ulcerative colitis. Overall study findings and caveats: Ulcerative colitis patients shared more blood-rectal clones than controls. This repertoire reflects total lymphocytes rather than subpopulations like regulatory T cells. Two rectal clonotypes were found only in ulcerative colitis patients, all of them.

Assay used: immunoSEQ multiplex PCR; TCRdb lists only in-frame clones, some missing. The sample holds approximately 17,000 clones; about 80% are singletons and the top ten take about 7.9%. Specimen: gut tissue. The clonotype comes from a boy aged 5-17 years who was a control in a study of pediatric ulcerative colitis.

The CDR3 reads CASSVGQGAYTGELFF. The DNA for the CDR3 is TGTGCCAGCAGCGTCGGACAGGGGGCTTACACCGGGGAGCTGTTTTTT. The rearrangement joins TRBV27 to TRBJ2-2; 11 positions match TRBD1. The V gene end was trimmed by 6 bases and the J gene end by 3 bases; junction bases not matched to a gene: 6. The germline gives CDR1 MNHEY, CDR2 SMNVEV (reference sequence). This CDR3 is built from 16 residues.